This T cell receptor beta chain came from a study of T cells in Graves' hyperthyroidism and ophthalmopathy. Study in general: Peripheral blood draws took place at initial diagnosis, ahead of any treatment. Study-level findings and limits: Researchers report that a 13 V-J model separated ophthalmopathy from stable hyperthyroidism.

Thyroid ultrasound and orbital computed tomography, with clinical symptoms and serum thyroxine and TRAb, informed diagnoses. Germline V CDR1 and CDR2: SGHRS, YFSETQ. Between the trimmed V and J ends, which lost 1 base and 13 bases, there was a span of 21 bases. The CDR3 sequence is 14 residues long. RNA transcripts served as the template for amplifying TCR beta CDR3 regions. The HTBI primer set drove a first-round RT-PCR of the TCR CDR3. TCRdb analysed the multiplex PCR reads with MiXCR anew, one entry per CDR3 protein. The repertoire has over 700,000 distinct CDR3 sequences, 38% of them found once; the top ten carry 8.9%. Concerning this clonotype itself: Antigen specificity is unknown.

The sequence came from a man between 18 and 35 years old with Graves' hyperthyroidism. Sequenced input: blood. This chain links TRBV5-1 with TRBJ2-7; TRBD2 might be the D (7 bases). For the CDR3, the DNA is TGCGCCAGCAGCTTGCAGAGTGCGGGGGCGCCGAGCTACTTC. This encodes CASSLQSAGAPSYF.